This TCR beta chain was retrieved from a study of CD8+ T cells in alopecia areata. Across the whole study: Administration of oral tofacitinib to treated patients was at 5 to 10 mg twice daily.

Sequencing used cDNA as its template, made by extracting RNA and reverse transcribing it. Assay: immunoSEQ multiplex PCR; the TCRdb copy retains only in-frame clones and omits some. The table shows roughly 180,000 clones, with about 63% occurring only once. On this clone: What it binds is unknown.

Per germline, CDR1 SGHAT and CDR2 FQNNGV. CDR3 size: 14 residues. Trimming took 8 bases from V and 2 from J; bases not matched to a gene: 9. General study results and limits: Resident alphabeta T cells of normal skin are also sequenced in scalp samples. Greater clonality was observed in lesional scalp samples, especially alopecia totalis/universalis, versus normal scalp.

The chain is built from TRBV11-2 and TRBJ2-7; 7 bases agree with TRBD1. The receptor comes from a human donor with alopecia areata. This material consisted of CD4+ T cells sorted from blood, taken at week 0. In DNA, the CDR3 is TGTGCCAGCGGGAAGGGGGCGCCCGCCTACGAGCAGTACTTC. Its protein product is CASGKGAPAYEQYF.